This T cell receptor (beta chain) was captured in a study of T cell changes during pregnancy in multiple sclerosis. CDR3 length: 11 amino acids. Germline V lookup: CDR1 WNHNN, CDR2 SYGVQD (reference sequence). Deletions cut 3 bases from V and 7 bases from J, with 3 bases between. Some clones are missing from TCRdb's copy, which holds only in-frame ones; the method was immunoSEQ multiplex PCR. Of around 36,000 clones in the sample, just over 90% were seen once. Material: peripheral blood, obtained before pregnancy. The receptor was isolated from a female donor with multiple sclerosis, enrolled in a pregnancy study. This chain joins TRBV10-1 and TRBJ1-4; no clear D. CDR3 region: CASSDGEKLFF. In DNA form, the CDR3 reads TGCGCCAGCAGTGACGGTGAAAAACTGTTTTTT.